Below, 27 T cell receptor beta chains from the same sample are listed, as sequenced in a study. TCRdb redid the calling of the RT-PCR reads with MiXCR, one entry per CDR3 protein. This repertoire shows more than 600,000 distinct CDR3 sequences, around 14% found once; its top ten account for about 3.6%. Sample: memory CD4+ T cells from blood. Receptors were obtained from a female donor in good health, serving as a healthy control.

This clonotype was seen ten or more times. The rearrangement uses TRBV5-1 and TRBJ2-1; D may match TRBD1 or TRBD2 (5 bases each). Per the germline V gene, CDR1 is SGHRS and CDR2 is YFSETQ. Trimming left V 0 bases short and J 5 bases short, with 12 bases between. CDR3 length equals 15 residues. The CDR3 sequence: CASSLVSGPDNEQFF. The CDR3 region has the DNA TGCGCCAGCAGCTTGGTTTCGGGGCCCGACAATGAGCAGTTCTTC.

This clonotype came up many times. The chain links TRBV6-1 to TRBJ2-3; D may be TRBD1 (5 bases). CDR3 size: 17 residues. Trimming pared 2 bases from V and 2 bases from J, leaving 17 bases between. Germline V lookup: CDR1 MNHNS, CDR2 SASEGT. Here the CDR3 DNA reads TGTGCCAGCAGTGAAAGGTGGGGCGCAGAACCCACAGATACGCAGTATTTT. Encoded protein: CASSERWGAEPTDTQYF.

The V gene is TRBV6-2 or TRBV6-3, the J gene TRBJ2-3, with D unresolved. CDR1 and CDR2 (germline): MNHEY, SVGEGT. Trimming left V 2 bases short and J 4 bases short, with 10 bases between. This CDR3 spans 14 amino acids. CDR3 amino acids: CASSYRDLPDTQYF. CDR3 nucleotide sequence: TGTGCCAGCAGTTACAGGGATCTTCCAGATACGCAGTATTTT.

The chain recombines TRBV30 with TRBJ2-3, with D possibly TRBD1 on 6 matching bases. This CDR3 has 15 residues. V was trimmed by 1 base and J by 2 bases, leaving 13 bases between them. The germline V gene encodes CDR1 GTSNPN and CDR2 SVGIG (reference sequence). The CDR3, as DNA: TGTGCCTGGAGTGATATGGGACACGACACAGATACGCAGTATTTT. It is translated as CAWSDMGHDTDTQYF.

This clonotype came up many times. The genes are TRBV10-3 and TRBJ2-1; 8 positions match TRBD1. From germline, CDR1 is ENHRY and CDR2 SYGVKD. The CDR3 consists of 13 residues. With 7 bases clipped from V and 5 bases from J, the junction kept 4 bases outside the gene matches. Written as DNA, the CDR3 is TGTGCCATCACGGGACAGGCCGACAATGAGCAGTTCTTC. Protein sequence: CAITGQADNEQFF.

J is TRBJ2-1 and V is TRBV20-1; D perhaps matches TRBD2 (5 bases). CDR1 and CDR2 (germline): DFQATT, SNEGSKA (reference sequence). V gave up 6 bases and J gave up 0 bases, with 18 bases separating them. The CDR3 runs to 16 residues. The CDR3 DNA follows: TGCAGTGCAAAGGTTGAAGAGGGAAGCTCCTACAATGAGCAGTTCTTC. Protein product: CSAKVEEGSSYNEQFF.

The V gene is TRBV7-2, the J gene TRBJ1-3; tentative D call: TRBD1 (6 bases). V dropped 0 bases and J dropped 8 bases, with 8 bases sitting between them. Germline values: CDR1 SGHTA, CDR2 FQGNSA. The CDR3 spans 13 residues. DNA of the CDR3: TGTGCCAGCAGCTTAGCAGGGGGGTACACCATATATTTT. It encodes CASSLAGGYTIYF. Full variable domain (rest looked up from reference TRBV7-2 and TRBJ1-3): GAGVSQSPSNKVTEKGKDVELRCDPISGHTALYWYRQSLGQGLEFLIYFQGNSAPDKSGLPSDRFSAERTGGSVSTLTIQRTQQEDSAVYLCASSLAGGYTIYFGEGSWLTVV.

The table lists this clonotype with many counts. This chain uses TRBV27 with TRBJ2-7; 10 bases are shared with TRBD1. Germline-derived CDR1 and CDR2 are MNHEY and SMNVEV (reference sequence). This CDR3 has 13 residues. The V gene end was trimmed by 6 bases and the J gene end by 2 bases; junction bases not matched to a gene: 1. The CDR3 is CASSGTGAYEQYF. CDR3 nucleotides: TGTGCCAGCAGCGGGACAGGGGCCTACGAGCAGTACTTC.

The sample holds a few counts of this clonotype. The gene calls are TRBV7-9 and TRBJ1-2, with 7 positions matching TRBD1. The CDR3 has 15 amino acids. Trimming took 0 bases from V and 7 from J; bases not matched to a gene: 8. Germline-derived CDR1 and CDR2 are SEHNR and FQNEAQ (reference sequence). CDR3 DNA sequence: TGTGCCAGCAGCTTAGCTTCAGGGGGGATGGCTGGCTACACCTTC. Its translation: CASSLASGGMAGYTF.

This clonotype was picked up a small number of times. The V call is TRBV20-1, the J call TRBJ2-7; possibly TRBD1 for D (6 bases). V was clipped by 1 base and J by 4 bases, with 8 bases between them. Per germline, CDR1 DFQATT and CDR2 SNEGSKA (reference sequence). The CDR3 covers 12 residues. The CDR3 loop reads CSARVRGYEQYF. In nucleotides, the CDR3 is TGCAGTGCTAGAGTGAGGGGGTACGAGCAGTACTTC.

This clonotype occurred a few times. The chain combines TRBV20-1 with TRBJ2-3, with 9 nucleotides matching TRBD1. V was pared by 2 bases and J by 4 bases, with 13 bases of the junction left unmatched. Germline V CDR1 and CDR2: DFQATT, SNEGSKA (reference sequence). The CDR3 has 17 amino acids. CDR3 in DNA: TGCAGTGCTAGAAGCTCGTGGGGGACAGGGTTGGCAGATACGCAGTATTTT. It specifies CSARSSWGTGLADTQYF.

CDR3 bases: TGCAGTGCTAGAGGAGGACTAGTTGATACGCAGTATTTT. It translates to CSARGGLVDTQYF. The chain has TRBV20-1 and TRBJ2-3; 7 bases are a match to TRBD2. Germline values: CDR1 DFQATT, CDR2 SNEGSKA (reference sequence). The trim removed 1 base at V and 6 bases at J, leaving 4 bases unmatched. The CDR3 covers 13 residues.

This clonotype has only a few counts. The V call is TRBV5-1, the J call TRBJ1-5; no clear D gene. The germline V and J ends were trimmed by 4 bases and 1 base, with 15 bases remaining between them. The CDR3 runs 16 residues. Germline lookup yields CDR1 SGHRS and CDR2 YFSETQ. CDR3 DNA: TGCGCCAGCAGCCTGAATGAAGCGGGAAGCAATCAGCCCCAGCATTTT. It translates to CASSLNEAGSNQPQHF. Full variable domain (remainder filled in from reference TRBV5-1 and TRBJ1-5): KAGVTQTPRYLIKTRGQQVTLSCSPISGHRSVSWYQQTPGQGLQFLFEYFSETQRNKGNFPGRFSGRQFSNSRSEMNVSTLELGDSALYLCASSLNEAGSNQPQHFGDGTRLSIL.

This clonotype was found a few times. The gene calls are TRBV20-1 and TRBJ2-2; D unclear. Looked up from germline, CDR1 is DFQATT and CDR2 is SNEGSKA (reference sequence). Deletions cut 3 bases from V and 5 bases from J, with 16 bases between. The CDR3 has 15 residues. CDR3 coding DNA: TGCAGTGCTAGGCCAGCGTTGGGTGGAACCGGGGAGCTGTTTTTT. Translation: CSARPALGGTGELFF.

The chain recombines TRBV20-1 with TRBJ2-1; D may be TRBD1 or TRBD2 (5 bases each). This CDR3 has 15 amino acids. V was shortened by 3 bases and J by 9 bases, with 21 bases between the two germline ends. Germline V gene sequence: CDR1 DFQATT, CDR2 SNEGSKA (reference sequence). CDR3 in amino acids: CSARGLRGPQSEQFF. The CDR3 DNA reads TGCAGTGCTAGGGGATTAAGGGGACCCCAGAGTGAGCAGTTCTTC.

This rearrangement joins TRBV7-2 to TRBJ1-2, with D possibly TRBD1 on 6 matching bases. V lost 5 bases and J lost 7, with 17 bases in between. The CDR3 covers 14 residues. Germline V gene sequence: CDR1 SGHTA, CDR2 FQGNSA. The CDR3 region is CASSPRLGARGYTF. CDR3 nucleotides: TGTGCCAGCAGCCCTAGGCTGGGGGCCCGTGGCTACACCTTC.

This clonotype was seen only a few times. J is TRBJ2-2 and V is TRBV7-3; maybe TRBD2 (9 bases). Germline-derived CDR1 and CDR2 are SGHTA and FQGTGA. V dropped 1 base and J dropped 1 base, with 16 bases sitting between them. CDR3 length equals 18 residues. CDR3 DNA sequence: TGTGCCAGCAGCTTAAATGCGGGGGGGACAGGGAACACCGGGGAGCTGTTTTTT. It encodes CASSLNAGGTGNTGELFF.

This clonotype was picked up a small number of times. The rearrangement uses TRBV19 and TRBJ2-4; D is possibly TRBD2 (5 bases). Trimming removed 5 bases from V and 0 bases from J, with 17 bases in between. Germline lookup yields CDR1 LNHDA and CDR2 SQIVND (reference sequence). The CDR3 runs to 17 residues. The CDR3 is CASSAGIFRQAKNIQYF. DNA for the CDR3: TGTGCCAGTAGTGCCGGGATATTCCGACAAGCCAAAAACATTCAGTACTTC.

J is TRBJ2-7 and V is TRBV7-2; the D is unclear. This CDR3 comprises 13 residues. V gave up 5 bases and J gave up 3 bases, with 11 bases separating them. From germline, CDR1 is SGHTA and CDR2 FQGNSA. CDR3 residues: CASSQNKDYEQYF. CDR3 bases: TGTGCCAGCAGCCAAAATAAAGACTACGAGCAGTACTTC.

The sample holds a few counts of this clonotype. The chain joins TRBV7-2 to TRBJ1-2; possibly TRBD1 for D (5 bases). The V gene's germline CDR1 is SGHTA and CDR2 FQGNSA. The CDR3 is made up of 14 amino acids. The ends were cut back, 1 base at V and 8 bases at J, with 14 bases in the middle. CDR3 nucleotide sequence: TGTGCCAGCAGCTTAGTCGCAGGGCCTGGCGGCTACACCTTC. As protein: CASSLVAGPGGYTF.

The chain carries TRBV27 and TRBJ2-7; no reliable D call. CDR3 length: 15 residues. V was pared by 1 base and J by 3 bases, with 13 bases between. Germline-derived CDR1 and CDR2 are MNHEY and SMNVEV (reference sequence). The CDR3 DNA reads as TGTGCCAGCAGTTTATTAGCTGGCAGCCGCTACGAGCAGTACTTC. Translated, it gives CASSLLAGSRYEQYF.

The gene calls are TRBV7-2 and TRBJ2-7; 7 bases align to TRBD1. CDR1 is SGHTA, CDR2 FQGNSA, per germline. Trimming at V came to 5 bases and at J to 3 bases, leaving 10 bases not matched to a gene. The CDR3 runs to 15 residues. The CDR3 DNA reads TGTGCCAGCAGCCCTCCCTCGACAGGGTTCTACGAGCAGTACTTC. Translation: CASSPPSTGFYEQYF.

This clonotype has more than one count but fewer than ten. The V call is TRBV7-2, the J call TRBJ2-1; 10 nucleotides line up with TRBD1. Germline V gene sequence: CDR1 SGHTA, CDR2 FQGNSA. V shed 2 bases and J 2 bases; nucleotides not matched to a gene: 3. The CDR3 is 16 amino acids. The CDR3 sequence: CASSLLGQGAYNEQFF. CDR3 bases: TGTGCCAGCAGCTTATTAGGACAGGGGGCCTACAATGAGCAGTTCTTC.

This clonotype was counted ten times or more. This chain uses TRBV7-6 with TRBJ2-3, with a tentative D call TRBD2 (5 bases). The CDR3 extends over 15 amino acids. In germline, CDR1 is SGHVS, CDR2 FNYEAQ. Trimming left V 5 bases short and J 2 bases short, with 14 bases between. CDR3 protein: CASSPVGSVTDTQYF. The CDR3 nucleotides are TGTGCCAGCAGCCCCGTTGGTAGCGTCACAGATACGCAGTATTTT.

The rearrangement joins TRBV5-1 to TRBJ2-2, with 7 bases lining up with TRBD1. CDR3 length: 14 residues. With V trimmed by 0 bases and J by 7 bases, 3 bases remained unmatched. Germline V gene data show CDR1 as SGHRS and CDR2 as YFSETQ. CDR3 sequence (DNA): TGCGCCAGCAGCTTGGACAGGGGAGTCGGGGAGCTGTTTTTT. As protein: CASSLDRGVGELFF.

The V and J genes are TRBV7-2 and TRBJ2-7; D gene uncertain. V was clipped by 1 base and J by 0 bases, with 7 bases between them. CDR3 length: 14 amino acids. Germline V gene data show CDR1 as SGHTA and CDR2 as FQGNSA. CDR3: CASSLDPGSYEQYF. The DNA of the CDR3 is TGTGCCAGCAGCTTAGATCCGGGCTCCTACGAGCAGTACTTC.

This clonotype appeared a few times. V and J are TRBV20-1 and TRBJ2-6, with D perhaps given as TRBD1 or TRBD2 (5 bases each). Trimming left V 6 bases short and J 4 bases short, with 13 bases between. The CDR3 is 14 residues long. The germline V gene encodes CDR1 DFQATT and CDR2 SNEGSKA (reference sequence). This CDR3 reads CSAPRVAGANVLTF. DNA of the CDR3: TGCAGTGCGCCCAGGGTAGCGGGGGCCAACGTCCTGACTTTC.